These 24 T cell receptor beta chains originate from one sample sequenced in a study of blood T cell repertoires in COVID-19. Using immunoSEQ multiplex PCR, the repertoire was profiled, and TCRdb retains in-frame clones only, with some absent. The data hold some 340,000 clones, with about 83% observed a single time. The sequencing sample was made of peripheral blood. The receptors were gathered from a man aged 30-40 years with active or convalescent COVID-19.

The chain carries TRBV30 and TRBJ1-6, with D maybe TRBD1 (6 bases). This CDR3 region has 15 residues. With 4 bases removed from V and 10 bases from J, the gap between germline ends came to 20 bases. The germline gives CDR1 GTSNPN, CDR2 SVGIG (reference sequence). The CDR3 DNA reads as TGTGCCTGGACCCTCCTTTCGGGGGGCGAGTCACCCCTCCACTTT. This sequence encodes CAWTLLSGGESPLHF.

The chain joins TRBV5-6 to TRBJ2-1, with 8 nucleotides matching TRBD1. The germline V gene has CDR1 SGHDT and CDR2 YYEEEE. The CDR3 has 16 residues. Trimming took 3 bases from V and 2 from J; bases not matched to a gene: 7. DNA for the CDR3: TGTGCCAGCAGCTCGATCCGGACAGGGCCCTACAATGAGCAGTTCTTC. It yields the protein CASSSIRTGPYNEQFF. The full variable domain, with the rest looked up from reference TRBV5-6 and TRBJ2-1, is DAGVTQSPTHLIKTRGQQVTLRCSPKSGHDTVSWYQQALGQGPQFIFQYYEEEERQRGNFPDRFSGHQFPNYSSELNVNALLLGDSALYLCASSSIRTGPYNEQFFGPGTRLTVL.

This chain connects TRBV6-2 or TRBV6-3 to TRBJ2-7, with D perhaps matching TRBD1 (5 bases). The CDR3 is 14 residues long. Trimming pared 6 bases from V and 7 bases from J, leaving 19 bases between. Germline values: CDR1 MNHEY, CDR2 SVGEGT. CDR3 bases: TGTGCCAGCAGCCGAGTGACAGCGAACTGGGAGCAGTACTTC. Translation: CASSRVTANWEQYF.

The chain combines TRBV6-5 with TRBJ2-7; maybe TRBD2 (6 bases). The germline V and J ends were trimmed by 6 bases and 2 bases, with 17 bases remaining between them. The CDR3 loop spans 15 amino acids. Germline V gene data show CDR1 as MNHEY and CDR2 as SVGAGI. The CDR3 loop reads CASRNGGIGTYEQYF. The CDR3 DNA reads TGTGCCAGCAGAAACGGGGGAATTGGGACCTACGAGCAGTACTTC.

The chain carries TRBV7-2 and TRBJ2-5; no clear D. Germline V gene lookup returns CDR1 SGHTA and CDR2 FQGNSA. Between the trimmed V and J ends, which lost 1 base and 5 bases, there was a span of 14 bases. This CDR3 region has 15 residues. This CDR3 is CASSLVPASGETQYF. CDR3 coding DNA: TGTGCCAGCAGCTTAGTACCAGCGAGTGGGGAGACCCAGTACTTC. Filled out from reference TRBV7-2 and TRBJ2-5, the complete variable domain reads GAGVSQSPSNKVTEKGKDVELRCDPISGHTALYWYRQSLGQGLEFLIYFQGNSAPDKSGLPSDRFSAERTGGSVSTLTIQRTQQEDSAVYLCASSLVPASGETQYFGPGTRLLVL.

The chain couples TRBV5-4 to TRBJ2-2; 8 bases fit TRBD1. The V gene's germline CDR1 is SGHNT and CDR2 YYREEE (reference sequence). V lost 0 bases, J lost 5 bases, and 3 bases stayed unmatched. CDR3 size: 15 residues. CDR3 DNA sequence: TGTGCCAGCAGCTTGGCGACAGGGGCTACCGGGGAGCTGTTTTTT. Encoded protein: CASSLATGATGELFF.

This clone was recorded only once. The DNA for the CDR3 is TGTGCCACCAGTGGAAGATTACCGGGAGATACGCAGTATTTT. It translates to CATSGRLPGDTQYF. The chain links TRBV24-1 to TRBJ2-3; D not resolved. This CDR3 is built from 14 residues. Germline V gene data show CDR1 as KGHDR and CDR2 as SFDVKD. V dropped 5 bases and J dropped 5 bases, with 13 bases sitting between them.

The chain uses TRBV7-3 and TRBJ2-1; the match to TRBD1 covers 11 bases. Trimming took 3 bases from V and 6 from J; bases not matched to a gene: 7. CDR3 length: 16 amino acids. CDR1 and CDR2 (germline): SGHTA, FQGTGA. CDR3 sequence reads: CASSFPTGTGGNEQFF. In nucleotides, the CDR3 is TGTGCCAGCAGCTTCCCTACCGGGACAGGGGGCAATGAGCAGTTCTTC.

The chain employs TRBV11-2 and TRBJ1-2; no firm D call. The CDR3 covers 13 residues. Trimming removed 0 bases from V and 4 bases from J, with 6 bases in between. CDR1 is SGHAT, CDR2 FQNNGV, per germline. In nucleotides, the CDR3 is TGTGCCAGCAGCTTAGAGCGGAGCTATGGCTACACCTTC. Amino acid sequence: CASSLERSYGYTF.

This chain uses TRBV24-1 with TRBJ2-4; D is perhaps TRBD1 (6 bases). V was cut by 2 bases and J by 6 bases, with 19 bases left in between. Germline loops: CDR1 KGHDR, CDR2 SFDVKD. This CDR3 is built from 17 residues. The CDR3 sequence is CATSDSKHRAGRNIQYF. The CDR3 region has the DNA TGTGCCACCAGTGATTCAAAGCACAGGGCAGGGCGAAACATTCAGTACTTC.

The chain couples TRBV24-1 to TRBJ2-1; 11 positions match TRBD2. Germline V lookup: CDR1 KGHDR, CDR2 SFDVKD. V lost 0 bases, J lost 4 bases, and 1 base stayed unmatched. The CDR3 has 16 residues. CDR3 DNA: TGTGCCACCAGTGATTTGGGGACTAGCGGTTACAATGAGCAGTTCTTC. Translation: CATSDLGTSGYNEQFF.

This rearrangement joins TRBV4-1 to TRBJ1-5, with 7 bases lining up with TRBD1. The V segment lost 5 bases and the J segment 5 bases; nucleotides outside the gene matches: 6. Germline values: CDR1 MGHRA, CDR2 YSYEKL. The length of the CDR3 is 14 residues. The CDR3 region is CASSKGAADQPQHF. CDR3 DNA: TGCGCCAGCAGCAAGGGGGCAGCGGATCAGCCCCAGCATTTT.

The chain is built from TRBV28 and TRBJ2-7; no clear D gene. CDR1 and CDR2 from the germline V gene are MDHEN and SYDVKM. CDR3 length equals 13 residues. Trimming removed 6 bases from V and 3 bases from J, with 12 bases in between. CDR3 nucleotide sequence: TGTGCCAGCAGCCGAACTAATAACTACGAGCAGTACTTC. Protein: CASSRTNNYEQYF.

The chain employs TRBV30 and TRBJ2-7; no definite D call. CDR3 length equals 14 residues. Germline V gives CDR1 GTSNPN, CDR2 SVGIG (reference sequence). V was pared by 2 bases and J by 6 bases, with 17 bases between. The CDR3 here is CAWSRRASSGEQYF. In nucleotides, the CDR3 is TGTGCCTGGAGTCGCCGAGCCTCGTCGGGCGAGCAGTACTTC.

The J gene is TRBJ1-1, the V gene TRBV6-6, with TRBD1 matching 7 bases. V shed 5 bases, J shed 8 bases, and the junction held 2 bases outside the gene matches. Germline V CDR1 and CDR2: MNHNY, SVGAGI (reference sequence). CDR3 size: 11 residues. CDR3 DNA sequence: TGTGCCAGCAGTGCAGGGGGGGAAGCTTTCTTT. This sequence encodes CASSAGGEAFF.

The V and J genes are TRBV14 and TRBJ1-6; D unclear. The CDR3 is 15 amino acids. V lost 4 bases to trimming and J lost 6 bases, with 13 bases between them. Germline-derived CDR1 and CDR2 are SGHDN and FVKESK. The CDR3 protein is CASSREQWPNSPLHF. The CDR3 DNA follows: TGTGCCAGCAGCCGAGAACAGTGGCCTAATTCACCCCTCCACTTT.

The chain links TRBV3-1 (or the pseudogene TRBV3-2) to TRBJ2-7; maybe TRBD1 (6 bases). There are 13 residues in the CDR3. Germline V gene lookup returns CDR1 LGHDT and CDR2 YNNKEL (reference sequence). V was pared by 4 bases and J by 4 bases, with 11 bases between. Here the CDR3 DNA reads TGTGCCAGCAGCCGTTTACAGGGTTACGAGCAGTACTTC. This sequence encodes CASSRLQGYEQYF.

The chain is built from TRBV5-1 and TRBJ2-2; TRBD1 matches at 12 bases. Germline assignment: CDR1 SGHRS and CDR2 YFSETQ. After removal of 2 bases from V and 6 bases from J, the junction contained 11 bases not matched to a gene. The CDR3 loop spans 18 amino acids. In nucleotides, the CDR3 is TGCGCCAGCAGCTTCCCCGGGACAGGGGGCTTCAGCCCCGGGGAGCTGTTTTTT. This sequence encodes CASSFPGTGGFSPGELFF.

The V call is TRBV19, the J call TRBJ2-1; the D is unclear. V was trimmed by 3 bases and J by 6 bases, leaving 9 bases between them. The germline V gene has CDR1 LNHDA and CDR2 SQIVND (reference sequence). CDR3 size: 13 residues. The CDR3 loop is CASSMVRFNEQFF. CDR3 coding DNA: TGTGCCAGTAGTATGGTTAGATTCAATGAGCAGTTCTTC.

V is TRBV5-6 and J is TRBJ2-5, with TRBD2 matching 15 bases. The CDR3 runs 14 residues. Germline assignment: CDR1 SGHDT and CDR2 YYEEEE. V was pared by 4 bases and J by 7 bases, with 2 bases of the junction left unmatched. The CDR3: CASSPGLAGGTQYF. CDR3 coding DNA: TGTGCCAGCAGCCCGGGACTAGCGGGGGGGACCCAGTACTTC. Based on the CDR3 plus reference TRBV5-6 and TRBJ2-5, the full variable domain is DAGVTQSPTHLIKTRGQQVTLRCSPKSGHDTVSWYQQALGQGPQFIFQYYEEEERQRGNFPDRFSGHQFPNYSSELNVNALLLGDSALYLCASSPGLAGGTQYFGPGTRLLVL.

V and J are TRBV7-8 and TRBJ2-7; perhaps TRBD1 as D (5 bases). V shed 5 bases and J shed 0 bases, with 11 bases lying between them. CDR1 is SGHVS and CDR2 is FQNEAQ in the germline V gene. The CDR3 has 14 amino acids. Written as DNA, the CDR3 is TGTGCCAGCAGCCCAGGGTCGAGCTCCTACGAGCAGTACTTC. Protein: CASSPGSSSYEQYF.

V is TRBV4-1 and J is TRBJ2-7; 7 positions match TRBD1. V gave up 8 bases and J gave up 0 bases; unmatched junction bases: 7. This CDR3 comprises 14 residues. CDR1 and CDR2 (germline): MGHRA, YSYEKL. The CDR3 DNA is TGCGCCAGCGCCGAGACAGGGCCCTCCTACGAGCAGTACTTC. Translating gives CASAETGPSYEQYF.

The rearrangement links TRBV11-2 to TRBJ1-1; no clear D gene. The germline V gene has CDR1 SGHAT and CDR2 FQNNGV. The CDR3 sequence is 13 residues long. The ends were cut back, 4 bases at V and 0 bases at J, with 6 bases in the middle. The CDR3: CASSSQLNTEAFF. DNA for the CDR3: TGTGCCAGCAGCTCACAGCTGAACACTGAAGCTTTCTTT.

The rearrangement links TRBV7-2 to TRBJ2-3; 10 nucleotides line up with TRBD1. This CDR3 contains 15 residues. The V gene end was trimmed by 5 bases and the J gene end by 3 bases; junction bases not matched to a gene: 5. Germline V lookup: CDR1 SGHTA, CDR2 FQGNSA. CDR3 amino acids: CASSADRGKTDTQYF. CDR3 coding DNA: TGTGCCAGCAGCGCGGACAGGGGGAAGACAGATACGCAGTATTTT.